This T cell receptor beta chain was observed in a study of post-analysis software for immune sequencing data. Study-wide results and caveats: Controls had significantly higher normalized Chao1 diversity than multiple sclerosis patients. Roughly 5 TRBV segments occurring more often in patients than controls included TRBV5-6, TRBV5-1 and TRBV20-1. Batch-matched samples strongly co-clustered by F measure.

Of note for this clonotype: Its antigen is not identified.

Unique molecular identifiers were built into the TCR beta cDNA libraries. It was from roughly 1.1 to 9.2 million T cells that 450,000 to 550,000 cDNA molecules came. TCRdb re-called the PCR reads with MiXCR, one entry per CDR3 protein. Of approximately 660,000 distinct CDR3 sequences listed, around 64% are singletons. This CDR3 is 16 amino acids long. The germline V and J ends were trimmed by 1 base and 0 bases, with 7 bases remaining between them. Germline CDR1 is LGHNA and CDR2 is YSLEER. Material for sequencing was blood. The TCR sequence derives from a girl aged 2 to 9 with multiple sclerosis. The rearrangement joins TRBV4-3 to TRBJ1-6; D is uncertain. The DNA for the CDR3 is TGCGCCAGCAGCCAAGTCGGGAGCTCCTATAATTCACCCCTCCACTTT. Residues: CASSQVGSSYNSPLHF.